This T cell receptor beta chain was captured in a study of T cells in Graves' hyperthyroidism and ophthalmopathy. Study-wide context: Peripheral blood was obtained at initial diagnosis, preceding any treatment. Notes on the study in general: In validation, the model predicted ophthalmopathy. These predictions came a median roughly six months before onset. Researchers found most expanded thyroid clonotypes above 0.001 in blood as well. Ophthalmopathy cases were set apart from stable hyperthyroidism by a 13 V-J model.

The germline gives CDR1 MDHEN, CDR2 SYDVKM. V was clipped by 3 bases and J by 0 bases; unmatched bases: 4. The CDR3 totals 17 residues. A remark on this clonotype: The antigen remains unidentified.

TCR beta CDR3 region amplification was performed from RNA transcripts. HTBI primers drove first-round RT-PCR of the TCR CDR3. From the multiplex PCR reads, TCRdb called clonotypes with MiXCR, one entry per CDR3 protein. The sample shows approximately 610,000 distinct CDR3 sequences, 14% to 15% of them seen only once. The TCR comes from a woman aged 40 to 50 with Graves' ophthalmopathy. This chain links TRBV28 with TRBJ2-6, with 8 nucleotides matching TRBD1. The sample comprised blood. The CDR3 protein is CASSFQGATSGANVLTF. Written as DNA, the CDR3 is TGTGCCAGCAGTTTTCAGGGGGCGACCTCTGGGGCCAACGTCCTGACTTTC. The entire variable domain, with the rest obtained from reference TRBV28 and TRBJ2-6, is as follows: DVKVTQSSRYLVKRTGEKVFLECVQDMDHENMFWYRQDPGLGLRLIYFSYDVKMKEKGDIPEGYSVSREKKERFSLILESASTNQTSMYLCASSFQGATSGANVLTFGAGSRLTVL.